Sequencing of this T cell receptor (beta chain) was carried out in a study of T cell responses to AZD1222 COVID-19 vaccine. Study findings and constraints: No repertoire was sampled before or during the peak T cell response, only after it.

The table came from immunoSEQ multiplex PCR; TCRdb's copy has only in-frame clones and leaves some out. The sample consists of fewer than 150,000 clones, 80% to 90% of them appearing once. The CDR3 contains 18 residues. The germline V gene encodes CDR1 SGHAT and CDR2 FQNNGV. V lost 3 bases and J lost 0, with 20 bases in between. Worth noting for this clone: Antigen specificity is unknown.

The chain employs TRBV11-2 and TRBJ1-1; unclear D gene. The sample here was peripheral blood, taken on day 0 of AZD1222 vaccination. The receptor comes from an adult in good health. The CDR3 sequence: CASSFPLRTVKMNTEAFF. The CDR3 nucleotides are TGTGCCAGCAGCTTCCCGCTGAGGACGGTTAAGATGAACACTGAAGCTTTCTTT. Variable domain in full (rest from reference TRBV11-2 and TRBJ1-1): EAGVAQSPRYKIIEKRQSVAFWCNPISGHATLYWYQQILGQGPKLLIQFQNNGVVDDSQLPKDRFSAERLKGVDSTLKIQPAKLEDSAVYLCASSFPLRTVKMNTEAFFGQGTRLTVV.